One and the same sample provided the 28 T cell receptor beta chains below, sequenced in a study of blood T cell repertoires in COVID-19. Method: immunoSEQ multiplex PCR; TCRdb's copy keeps in-frame clones and lacks some. This sample has about 160,000 clones, with 60% to 85% found just once. Input material: peripheral blood. These receptor sequences come from a man aged 70-80 years with acute or convalescent COVID-19.

DNA for the CDR3: TGTGCCACCAGTGATCCGGGACAGGGGAACACCGGGGAGCTGTTTTTT. This sequence encodes CATSDPGQGNTGELFF. The V call is TRBV24-1, the J call TRBJ2-2; TRBD1 aligns across 9 bases. The CDR3 runs 16 residues. CDR1 is KGHDR and CDR2 is SFDVKD in the germline V gene. V lost 3 bases, J lost 1 base, and 2 bases stayed unmatched.

This clone showed up just a few times. The chain joins TRBV7-2 to TRBJ2-3, with TRBD2 matching 8 bases. Germline lookup yields CDR1 SGHTA and CDR2 FQGNSA. V dropped 7 bases and J dropped 4; count of bases not matched to a gene: 7. CDR3 length equals 14 residues. As DNA, the CDR3 is TGTGCCAGCAAGTCGGGAGGGGTTGCAGATACGCAGTATTTT. Its translation: CASKSGGVADTQYF. The whole variable domain, filled in from reference TRBV7-2 and TRBJ2-3, reads GAGVSQSPSNKVTEKGKDVELRCDPISGHTALYWYRQSLGQGLEFLIYFQGNSAPDKSGLPSDRFSAERTGGSVSTLTIQRTQQEDSAVYLCASKSGGVADTQYFGPGTRLTVL.

The chain employs TRBV5-1 and TRBJ2-6, with 7 bases lining up with TRBD1. V was clipped by 0 bases and J by 2 bases; unmatched bases: 5. CDR1 and CDR2 (germline): SGHRS, YFSETQ. CDR3 size: 17 residues. The CDR3 here is CASSLEYRGTGANVLTF. In DNA form, the CDR3 reads TGCGCCAGCAGCTTGGAATACAGGGGAACTGGGGCCAACGTCCTGACTTTC.

The chain links TRBV7-8 to TRBJ1-2; tentatively, D is TRBD1 (6 bases). V was pared by 1 base and J by 2 bases, with 8 bases between. Per germline, CDR1 SGHVS and CDR2 FQNEAQ. The length of the CDR3 is 14 residues. The CDR3 bases are TGTGCCAGCAGCTTAGATCAGGGGAACTATGGCTACACCTTC. Its protein is CASSLDQGNYGYTF.

This clone has only a few counts. The rearrangement links TRBV9 to TRBJ1-4, with 9 bases matching TRBD1. The V segment lost 4 bases and the J segment 8 bases; nucleotides outside the gene matches: 12. The CDR3 covers 16 residues. Germline CDR1 SGDLS, CDR2 YYNGEE. The CDR3 loop is CASSPTRGQGLEKLFF. In DNA, the CDR3 is TGTGCCAGCAGCCCGACCAGGGGACAGGGCCTGGAAAAACTGTTTTTT.

V and J are TRBV5-1 and TRBJ2-3, with 9 bases aligning to TRBD2. Per germline, CDR1 SGHRS and CDR2 YFSETQ. V lost 5 bases, J lost 2 bases, and 3 bases stayed unmatched. The CDR3 totals 14 residues. The CDR3 region is CASRLAGNTDTQYF. CDR3 in DNA: TGCGCCAGCAGGCTAGCGGGGAACACAGATACGCAGTATTTT. Complete variable domain (other parts from reference TRBV5-1 and TRBJ2-3): KAGVTQTPRYLIKTRGQQVTLSCSPISGHRSVSWYQQTPGQGLQFLFEYFSETQRNKGNFPGRFSGRQFSNSRSEMNVSTLELGDSALYLCASRLAGNTDTQYFGPGTRLTVL.

V is TRBV19 and J is TRBJ1-5; D ambiguous. Trimming pared 5 bases from V and 0 bases from J, leaving 8 bases between. This CDR3 contains 14 residues. Germline loops: CDR1 LNHDA, CDR2 SQIVND (reference sequence). CDR3 bases: TGTGCCAGTAGTCAGGTCAATAGCAATCAGCCCCAGCATTTT. Its protein is CASSQVNSNQPQHF.

CDR3 sequence reads: CASSPAGTSGTYEQYF. CDR3 DNA sequence: TGCGCCAGCAGCCCCGCCGGGACTAGCGGTACCTACGAGCAGTACTTC. V is TRBV4-3 and J is TRBJ2-7; 11 bases align to TRBD2. This CDR3 is 16 amino acids long. V was clipped by 4 bases and J by 2 bases; unmatched bases: 7. Germline values: CDR1 LGHNA, CDR2 YSLEER.

The chain is built from TRBV24-1 and TRBJ2-5, with D maybe TRBD1 (5 bases). V gave up 3 bases and J gave up 5 bases, with 15 bases separating them. This CDR3 is built from 15 residues. The germline gives CDR1 KGHDR, CDR2 SFDVKD. CDR3 in amino acids: CATSDPQGLGETQYF. In nucleotides, the CDR3 is TGTGCCACCAGTGATCCTCAGGGTTTGGGGGAGACCCAGTACTTC.

V and J are TRBV27 and TRBJ1-1; D is ambiguous. The germline gives CDR1 MNHEY, CDR2 SMNVEV (reference sequence). The CDR3 has 14 amino acids. V lost 0 bases and J lost 0, with 5 bases in between. CDR3 region: CASSLSEVNTEAFF. The CDR3 DNA reads TGTGCCAGCAGTTTATCGGAGGTGAACACTGAAGCTTTCTTT.

This sequence joins TRBV7-2 and TRBJ2-1, with 13 bases aligning to TRBD2. The CDR3 is 15 residues long. Looked up from germline, CDR1 is SGHTA and CDR2 is FQGNSA. After removal of 8 bases from V and 4 bases from J, the junction contained 5 bases not matched to a gene. CDR3 DNA: TGTGCCAGCGGAACTAGCGGGAGGGTATACAATGAGCAGTTCTTC. Translated: CASGTSGRVYNEQFF.

As concerns this clone: This sample also contains other DNA sequences that code for the same CDR3. This chain joins TRBV25-1 and TRBJ2-5, with 8 positions matching TRBD1. The CDR3 length is 15 residues. Germline CDR1 and CDR2: MGHDK and SYGVNS. After removal of 8 bases from V and 5 bases from J, the junction contained 13 bases not matched to a gene. The CDR3 sequence: CASSPPGTGGETQYF. CDR3 coding DNA: TGTGCCAGCTCACCCCCTGGGACAGGAGGTGAGACCCAGTACTTC.

This clone has a single count. The chain is built from TRBV6-1 and TRBJ2-7, with TRBD1 matching 8 bases. V shed 2 bases and J 2 bases; nucleotides not matched to a gene: 8. This CDR3 is built from 16 residues. CDR1 is MNHNS, CDR2 SASEGT, per germline. The CDR3 bases are TGTGCCAGCAGTGAACCCCCGAGGACAGGGCCCTACGAGCAGTACTTC. Translation: CASSEPPRTGPYEQYF.

The chain links TRBV3-1 (or the pseudogene TRBV3-2) to TRBJ1-5; D is perhaps TRBD1 (5 bases). CDR1 is LGHDT and CDR2 is YNNKEL in the germline V gene (reference sequence). The CDR3 is made up of 13 amino acids. The ends were cut back, 3 bases at V and 4 bases at J, with 7 bases in the middle. Here the CDR3 reads CASSQGRNQPQHF. The CDR3 DNA sequence: TGTGCCAGCAGCCAGGGGCGGAATCAGCCCCAGCATTTT.

J is TRBJ2-1 and V is TRBV2, with 9 bases matching TRBD2. The V gene end was trimmed by 6 bases and the J gene end by 7 bases; junction bases not matched to a gene: 7. Germline assignment: CDR1 SNHLY and CDR2 FYNNEI. The CDR3 covers 14 residues. The CDR3 protein is CASRGGLAGNEQFF. The DNA of the CDR3 is TGTGCCAGCAGAGGAGGCCTAGCGGGGAATGAGCAGTTCTTC.

This clone has just a few counts. The sample contains more than one DNA sequence encoding this CDR3. This sequence joins TRBV27 and TRBJ1-2; 10 nucleotides match TRBD1. V was pared by 9 bases and J by 3 bases, with 4 bases of the junction left unmatched. Germline V CDR1 and CDR2: MNHEY, SMNVEV (reference sequence). This CDR3 is 13 amino acids long. DNA of the CDR3: TGTGCCAGTTCCGGGACAGGGGACTATGGCTACACCTTC. Encoded protein: CASSGTGDYGYTF.

This CDR3 is CASSIDGGRRGTDTQYF. In nucleotides, the CDR3 is TGTGCCAGTAGTATAGACGGGGGAAGGCGCGGCACAGATACGCAGTATTTT. The rearrangement links TRBV19 to TRBJ2-3, with a weak D call TRBD2 (6 bases). The CDR3 contains 17 residues. Trimming removed 0 bases at V and 1 base at J, with 14 bases between. Per the germline V gene, CDR1 is LNHDA and CDR2 is SQIVND (reference sequence).

The J gene is TRBJ1-3, the V gene TRBV10-3, with 7 bases matching TRBD1. The CDR3 sequence is 16 residues long. Per germline, CDR1 ENHRY and CDR2 SYGVKD. J lost 0 bases, V lost 3 bases, and 5 bases had no gene match. DNA of the CDR3: TGTGCCATCAGTGACCTGACAGGGAGCTCTGGAAACACCATATATTTT. It translates to CAISDLTGSSGNTIYF.

The table lists this clone with a count of one. The rearrangement uses TRBV6-5 and TRBJ2-5; 7 nucleotides agree with TRBD1. Looked up from germline, CDR1 is MNHEY and CDR2 is SVGAGI. The V gene end was trimmed by 6 bases and the J gene end by 1 base; junction bases not matched to a gene: 8. The CDR3 is 15 amino acids. DNA of the CDR3: TGTGCCAGCAGCCCAGGGGGTCTGCCCCAAGAGACCCAGTACTTC. Amino acid sequence: CASSPGGLPQETQYF.

V usage is TRBV3-1 (or the pseudogene TRBV3-2) and J usage is TRBJ1-4; a weak D match, TRBD1 (6 bases). This CDR3 contains 15 residues. The germline V gene has CDR1 LGHDT and CDR2 YNNKEL (reference sequence). With 4 bases removed from V and 4 bases from J, the gap between germline ends came to 13 bases. The CDR3 DNA follows: TGTGCCAGCAGCCCGGAGACAGGTTATAATGAAAAACTGTTTTTT. It translates to CASSPETGYNEKLFF.

In this sample, this clone turned up a few times. The chain recombines TRBV28 with TRBJ1-6, with 9 bases identical to TRBD1. The V and J ends lost 5 bases and 10 bases, in that order; junction bases with no gene match: 6. The germline gives CDR1 MDHEN, CDR2 SYDVKM. The CDR3 sequence is 14 residues long. The CDR3 DNA reads as TGTGCCAGCAGTAAACCGGGACAGGGATCACCCCTCCACTTT. It encodes CASSKPGQGSPLHF.

This chain connects TRBV3-1 (or the pseudogene TRBV3-2) to TRBJ2-1, with D perhaps TRBD2 (5 bases). V lost 7 bases to trimming and J lost 2 bases, with 6 bases between them. Looked up from germline, CDR1 is LGHDT and CDR2 is YNNKEL (reference sequence). This CDR3 spans 12 amino acids. CDR3 DNA: TGTGCCAGCAACGGGGCCTACAATGAGCAGTTCTTC. This gives the protein CASNGAYNEQFF.

The chain links TRBV7-9 to TRBJ2-5, with TRBD1 matching over 10 bases. The CDR3 length is 16 residues. The V gene end was trimmed by 5 bases and the J gene end by 3 bases; junction bases not matched to a gene: 9. CDR1 and CDR2 from the germline V gene are SEHNR and FQNEAQ (reference sequence). CDR3 residues: CASSPRDRGYEETQYF. The CDR3 DNA is TGTGCCAGCAGCCCCCGGGACAGGGGTTATGAAGAGACCCAGTACTTC.

The J gene is TRBJ1-5, the V gene TRBV19; 7 bases are a match to TRBD1. The CDR3 spans 15 residues. J was trimmed by 4 bases and V by 3 bases; bases with no gene match: 6. Germline values: CDR1 LNHDA, CDR2 SQIVND (reference sequence). The CDR3: CASSISGQTNQPQHF. The DNA for the CDR3 is TGTGCCAGTAGTATCTCGGGACAGACTAATCAGCCCCAGCATTTT.

V gene TRBV5-1 combines with J gene TRBJ2-2; 9 positions agree with TRBD1. This CDR3 comprises 16 residues. Trimming at V came to 1 base and at J to 4 bases, leaving 5 bases not matched to a gene. Looked up from germline, CDR1 is SGHRS and CDR2 is YFSETQ. As DNA, the CDR3 is TGCGCCAGCAGCTTGACCGGGACAGGGTTCACCGGGGAGCTGTTTTTT. Amino acids: CASSLTGTGFTGELFF.

The V and J genes are TRBV5-1 and TRBJ2-3; 7 bases line up with TRBD2. CDR3 size: 19 residues. Trimming took 5 bases from V and 1 from J; bases not matched to a gene: 19. Looked up from germline, CDR1 is SGHRS and CDR2 is YFSETQ. The CDR3 spells CASSPGVAGYPEGTDTQYF. The CDR3 nucleotides read TGCGCCAGCAGTCCCGGGGTAGCGGGTTATCCCGAGGGCACAGATACGCAGTATTTT.

The J gene is TRBJ1-5, the V gene TRBV6-5; 9 nucleotides align to TRBD1. The V gene's germline CDR1 is MNHEY and CDR2 SVGAGI. The ends lost 0 bases at V and 6 bases at J; junction bases unmatched: 3. CDR3 size: 15 residues. The CDR3 DNA sequence: TGTGCCAGCAGTTACTCGACAGGGGGAAGTCAGCCCCAGCATTTT. This translates into CASSYSTGGSQPQHF.

The chain has TRBV9 and TRBJ2-1, with TRBD2 matching over 9 bases. CDR3 length equals 15 residues. J was trimmed by 8 bases and V by 0 bases; bases with no gene match: 6. Germline loops: CDR1 SGDLS, CDR2 YYNGEE. The CDR3, as DNA: TGTGCCAGCAGCGTAGCTAGCGGGACCGTCCATGAGCAGTTCTTC. This encodes CASSVASGTVHEQFF.